A single sample is the source of the 27 T cell receptor beta chains below, sequenced in a study of post-analysis software for immune sequencing data. Whole-study results and caveats: When patients were compared with controls, five TRBV segments were more frequent, TRBV5-6, TRBV5-1 and TRBV20-1 among them.

Included in the TCR beta cDNA libraries were unique molecular identifiers. Via MiXCR, TCRdb re-called the PCR reads, giving one row per CDR3 protein. Of roughly 620,000 distinct CDR3 sequences in the sample, roughly 45% were seen once. For these TCRs, the target antigens are not known. Sequencing was performed on blood. The receptors were gathered from a girl between 10 and 17 years old with multiple sclerosis.

V gene TRBV7-2 combines with J gene TRBJ2-5; D unclear. Germline values: CDR1 SGHTA, CDR2 FQGNSA. Trimming removed 1 base at V and 4 bases at J, with 7 bases between. This CDR3 has 13 amino acids. CDR3 DNA sequence: TGTGCCAGCAGCTTAGTCGAGCGAGAGACCCAGTACTTC. It codes for CASSLVERETQYF.

The chain links TRBV7-9 to TRBJ2-4; 7 nucleotides line up with TRBD1. From germline, CDR1 is SEHNR and CDR2 FQNEAQ (reference sequence). Germline trimming cut 7 bases from V and 9 bases from J; bases unmatched to any gene: 12. This CDR3 is built from 14 residues. The CDR3 nucleotides are TGTGCCAGCAACAAACCAGACGGGGACAGCATTCAGTACTTC. This gives the protein CASNKPDGDSIQYF.

This clonotype appeared once. The chain couples TRBV29-1 to TRBJ1-2; tentatively, D is TRBD1 (5 bases). The CDR3 consists of 13 residues. Trimming cost V 6 bases and J 5 bases, with 16 bases left between them. The germline V gene has CDR1 SQVTM and CDR2 ANQGSEA. This chain's CDR3 is CSVADGGVYGYTF. CDR3 DNA: TGCAGCGTGGCAGACGGGGGAGTGTATGGCTACACCTTC.

The chain combines TRBV5-1 with TRBJ1-1; 8 positions agree with TRBD1. CDR1 and CDR2 (germline): SGHRS, YFSETQ. CDR3 length: 13 residues. Trimming at V came to 4 bases and at J to 5 bases, leaving 4 bases not matched to a gene. CDR3 protein: CASSPRGPTEAFF. CDR3 in DNA: TGCGCCAGCAGCCCCAGGGGGCCTACTGAAGCTTTCTTT. The full variable domain, its missing parts supplied by reference TRBV5-1 and TRBJ1-1, is KAGVTQTPRYLIKTRGQQVTLSCSPISGHRSVSWYQQTPGQGLQFLFEYFSETQRNKGNFPGRFSGRQFSNSRSEMNVSTLELGDSALYLCASSPRGPTEAFFGQGTRLTVV.

V usage is TRBV29-1 and J usage is TRBJ2-7; D assignment may be TRBD1 or TRBD2 (6 bases each). The CDR3 is 14 amino acids. The ends were cut back, 3 bases at V and 0 bases at J, with 12 bases in the middle. CDR1 SQVTM and CDR2 ANQGSEA come from the germline V gene. The CDR3 here is CSVDAGHGSYEQYF. CDR3 sequence (DNA): TGCAGCGTTGATGCGGGACACGGCTCCTACGAGCAGTACTTC.

This clonotype was recorded many times. CDR3 protein: CASSSQETQYF. The CDR3 DNA reads as TGCGCCAGCAGCTCCCAAGAGACCCAGTACTTC. V gene TRBV5-1 combines with J gene TRBJ2-5; D remains unclear. This CDR3 is 11 amino acids long. V dropped 3 bases and J dropped 1 base, with 1 base sitting between them. Germline-derived CDR1 and CDR2 are SGHRS and YFSETQ.

This sequence joins TRBV29-1 and TRBJ2-2, with TRBD2 as a possible D gene (7 bases). Trimming stripped 7 bases from V and 1 base from J, with 16 bases between. The CDR3 covers 15 residues. Germline CDR1 reads SQVTM; CDR2 reads ANQGSEA. CDR3: CSARGGNLNTGELFF. The CDR3 DNA reads TGCAGCGCGAGGGGGGGGAACCTGAACACCGGGGAGCTGTTTTTT.

V gene TRBV25-1 combines with J gene TRBJ1-1; no firm D call. The germline CDR1 and CDR2 sequences are MGHDK and SYGVNS. CDR3 length equals 13 residues. V lost 1 base to trimming and J lost 3 bases, with 6 bases between them. The CDR3 loop is CASSELGYTEAFF. CDR3 sequence (DNA): TGTGCCAGCAGTGAATTAGGGTACACTGAAGCTTTCTTT.

The chain couples TRBV11-2 to TRBJ2-3; no definite D call. The CDR3 runs to 14 residues. Trimming removed 2 bases from V and 6 bases from J, with 12 bases in between. Germline CDR1 reads SGHAT; CDR2 reads FQNNGV. CDR3 DNA: TGTGCCAGCAGCTTAATTCCTAGAGTGGATACGCAGTATTTT. Amino acids: CASSLIPRVDTQYF.

The CDR3 reads CASSTQGGTYEQYF. CDR3 DNA sequence: TGTGCCAGCAGCACCCAGGGGGGAACCTACGAGCAGTACTTC. V and J are TRBV7-2 and TRBJ2-7, with D tentatively TRBD1 (7 bases). V was cut by 5 bases and J by 2 bases, with 13 bases left in between. CDR1 is SGHTA, CDR2 FQGNSA, per germline. This CDR3 has 14 residues.

The chain uses TRBV11-2 and TRBJ2-3; D uncertain. The CDR3 has 13 amino acids. Trimming took 4 bases from V and 5 from J, leaving 10 bases between them. Germline CDR1 is SGHAT and CDR2 is FQNNGV. Written as DNA, the CDR3 is TGTGCCAGCAGCTCGACACCATTAGATACGCAGTATTTT. Protein product: CASSSTPLDTQYF. The whole variable domain, filled in from reference TRBV11-2 and TRBJ2-3, reads EAGVAQSPRYKIIEKRQSVAFWCNPISGHATLYWYQQILGQGPKLLIQFQNNGVVDDSQLPKDRFSAERLKGVDSTLKIQPAKLEDSAVYLCASSSTPLDTQYFGPGTRLTVL.

The chain links TRBV4-1 to TRBJ2-1; the D call may be TRBD1 or TRBD2 (5 bases each). Germline V CDR1 and CDR2: MGHRA, YSYEKL. V was clipped by 4 bases and J by 8 bases, with 15 bases between them. This CDR3 region has 14 residues. The DNA of the CDR3 is TGCGCCAGCAGCCGAGAAGGGGACGTCTATGAGCAGTTCTTC. The encoded protein is CASSREGDVYEQFF.

The J gene is TRBJ2-3, the V gene TRBV5-5, with a tentative D call TRBD1 (6 bases). Trimming left V 2 bases short and J 4 bases short, with 14 bases between. Germline CDR1 and CDR2: SGHKS and YYEKEE (reference sequence). The CDR3 spans 15 residues. The CDR3 sequence: CASSFRDRRPDTQYF. The CDR3 nucleotides read TGTGCCAGCAGCTTCAGAGACAGGCGTCCAGATACGCAGTATTTT.

This sequence joins TRBV7-2 and TRBJ1-1, with D perhaps TRBD1 (6 bases). The CDR3 length is 15 residues. V dropped 5 bases and J dropped 1 base, with 14 bases sitting between them. The germline gives CDR1 SGHTA, CDR2 FQGNSA. Here the CDR3 DNA reads TGTGCCAGCAGCGCCGGGACATTCGCGAACACTGAAGCTTTCTTT. Its translation is CASSAGTFANTEAFF.

The gene calls are TRBV29-1 and TRBJ1-1, with D possibly matching TRBD1 (5 bases). In germline, CDR1 is SQVTM, CDR2 ANQGSEA. V gave up 8 bases and J gave up 1 base, with 23 bases separating them. The CDR3 sequence is 16 residues long. CDR3 nucleotides: TGCAGCCTTAGCACCGCCACCCGGGGCACGAACACTGAAGCTTTCTTT. Translation: CSLSTATRGTNTEAFF. Supplemented by reference TRBV29-1 and TRBJ1-1, the full variable domain reads SAVISQKPSRDICQRGTSLTIQCQVDSQVTMMFWYRQQPGQSLTLIATANQGSEATYESGFVIDKFPISRPNLTFSTLTVSNMSPEDSSIYLCSLSTATRGTNTEAFFGQGTRLTVV.

This clonotype came up a few times. The chain employs TRBV15 and TRBJ2-1, with TRBD1 identical over 7 bases. Germline lookup yields CDR1 LNHNV and CDR2 YYDKDF (reference sequence). V was pared by 3 bases and J by 7 bases, with 9 bases of the junction left unmatched. The CDR3 length is 15 residues. The CDR3 DNA sequence: TGTGCCACCAGCAGGAGGAGAGGGACAGCTAATGAGCAGTTCTTC. It yields the protein CATSRRRGTANEQFF.

V usage is TRBV29-1 and J usage is TRBJ1-2; D not resolved. The germline V and J ends were trimmed by 2 bases and 8 bases, with 12 bases remaining between them. The germline CDR1 and CDR2 sequences are SQVTM and ANQGSEA. CDR3 length: 12 amino acids. For the CDR3, the DNA is TGCAGCGTTGAACAGGCCTTCGGGGGCTACACCTTC. As protein: CSVEQAFGGYTF.

With regard to this clonotype: Its ends do not fully match the called genes, so a read error is possible. The rearrangement joins TRBV20-1 to TRBJ2-7, with D maybe TRBD1 (7 bases). The CDR3 has 12 amino acids. The germline gives CDR1 DFQATT, CDR2 SNEGSKA (reference sequence). DNA for the CDR3: TGCAGTGCTGCCCAGGGGGGCAACGAGCGGTACTTC. It translates to CSAAQGGNERYF.

Turning to this clonotype: A single base separates this from a much larger clone, so it may be a read error. The V gene is TRBV6-6, the J gene TRBJ2-3; 7 bases are a match to TRBD2. The CDR3 runs to 15 residues. CDR1 and CDR2 (germline): MNHNY, SVGAGI (reference sequence). The junction had 10 bases not matched to a gene; V was cut back by 6 bases and J by 4 bases. The CDR3 is CASSPGTNGADTQYF. CDR3 nucleotides: TGTGCCAGCAGCCCCGGGACTAACGGGGCAGATACGCAGTATTTT.

This chain uses TRBV4-1 with TRBJ2-4; perhaps TRBD1 as D (6 bases). Per germline, CDR1 MGHRA and CDR2 YSYEKL. The V end lost 0 bases, the J end lost 5 bases, and 11 bases lay between the germline ends. The CDR3 runs to 15 residues. This CDR3 reads CASSQEGTPQNIQYF. The CDR3 nucleotides are TGCGCCAGCAGCCAAGAAGGGACACCCCAAAACATTCAGTACTTC.

CDR3 sequence (DNA): TGCAGTGCTCCAGACAGGAAAGATTGGCAGTACTTC. It specifies CSAPDRKDWQYF. The rearrangement links TRBV20-1 to TRBJ2-5; possible D gene TRBD1, 6 bases. This CDR3 comprises 12 residues. Germline V gene sequence: CDR1 DFQATT, CDR2 SNEGSKA (reference sequence). V lost 5 bases, J lost 11 bases, and 18 bases lay in between.

The chain has TRBV6-5 and TRBJ1-1; no reliable D call. The CDR3 has 14 amino acids. V lost 6 bases and J lost 1, with 12 bases in between. Germline V gives CDR1 MNHEY, CDR2 SVGAGI. Here the CDR3 reads CASRPTAANTEAFF. The CDR3, as DNA: TGTGCCAGCAGACCCACAGCTGCGAACACTGAAGCTTTCTTT.

This clonotype was detected a few times. The chain links TRBV25-1 to TRBJ2-7; D is perhaps TRBD2 (5 bases). The CDR3 runs to 12 residues. CDR1 and CDR2 from the germline V gene are MGHDK and SYGVNS. Trimming removed 5 bases from V and 3 bases from J, with 8 bases in between. The CDR3 DNA reads as TGTGCCAGCAGTCGGGGATTCTACGAGCAGTACTTC. Protein product: CASSRGFYEQYF.

This clonotype was seen just once. As DNA, the CDR3 is TGCAGTGCCCGGGGGGGAACCTATGGCTACACCTTC. The encoded protein is CSARGGTYGYTF. J is TRBJ1-2 and V is TRBV20-1; weak D call: TRBD1 (5 bases). The CDR3 contains 12 residues. The germline V gene encodes CDR1 DFQATT and CDR2 SNEGSKA (reference sequence). Trimming pared 6 bases from V and 4 bases from J, leaving 12 bases between.

V gene TRBV10-3 combines with J gene TRBJ2-5, with D possibly being TRBD1 (6 bases). The CDR3 spans 14 residues. V was trimmed by 2 bases and J by 7 bases, leaving 14 bases between them. Germline V gene sequence: CDR1 ENHRY, CDR2 SYGVKD. The CDR3 sequence is CAISETGRGGTQYF. The CDR3 nucleotides read TGTGCCATCAGTGAGACAGGGAGAGGAGGGACCCAGTACTTC.

The chain has TRBV7-9 and TRBJ2-4; TRBD1 matches 8 bases. The CDR3 contains 15 residues. Germline loops: CDR1 SEHNR, CDR2 FQNEAQ (reference sequence). V dropped 2 bases and J dropped 3; count of bases not matched to a gene: 3. The CDR3, as DNA: TGTGCCAGCAGCTTAATGACAGGGGACAAAAACATTCAGTACTTC. Protein product: CASSLMTGDKNIQYF.

The chain joins TRBV29-1 to TRBJ1-2; tentatively, D is TRBD1 (5 bases). V lost 4 bases and J 4 bases, leaving 13 bases between the germline ends. The CDR3 loop spans 13 amino acids. Germline loops: CDR1 SQVTM, CDR2 ANQGSEA. CDR3 region: CSVGGLESYGYTF. CDR3 sequence (DNA): TGCAGCGTTGGGGGCCTAGAGTCCTATGGCTACACCTTC. The whole variable domain, filled in from reference TRBV29-1 and TRBJ1-2, reads SAVISQKPSRDICQRGTSLTIQCQVDSQVTMMFWYRQQPGQSLTLIATANQGSEATYESGFVIDKFPISRPNLTFSTLTVSNMSPEDSSIYLCSVGGLESYGYTFGSGTRLTVV.